This T cell receptor (beta chain) is from a study of T cells in localized non-small cell lung cancer. Findings and limits, study-wide: Heterogeneity remains possible because sequencing was limited to only one tumor region. Adjacent lung was found to contain a median around 56 of the top 100 tumor clones. Highest T cell clonality was seen in uninvolved adjacent lung, surpassing that measured in tumor. Elevated circulating T cell density in blood was associated with longer overall survival.

Clones were sequenced by immunoSEQ multiplex PCR, and TCRdb holds only the in-frame ones, with some missing. The sample yields about 30,000 clones, approximately 90% seen once. Turning to this clone: Its antigen is undetermined.

Per the germline V gene, CDR1 is MDHEN and CDR2 is SYDVKM. V was pared by 3 bases and J by 0 bases, with 3 bases between. The CDR3 runs 13 residues. This chain uses TRBV28 with TRBJ1-5; D not certain. This material consisted of peripheral blood, taken before any cancer treatment. The source is a female donor of 60 years or more with stage III squamous cell lung carcinoma. The CDR3 spells CASSFDSNQPQHF. CDR3 nucleotides: TGTGCCAGCAGTTTCGATAGCAATCAGCCCCAGCATTTT.